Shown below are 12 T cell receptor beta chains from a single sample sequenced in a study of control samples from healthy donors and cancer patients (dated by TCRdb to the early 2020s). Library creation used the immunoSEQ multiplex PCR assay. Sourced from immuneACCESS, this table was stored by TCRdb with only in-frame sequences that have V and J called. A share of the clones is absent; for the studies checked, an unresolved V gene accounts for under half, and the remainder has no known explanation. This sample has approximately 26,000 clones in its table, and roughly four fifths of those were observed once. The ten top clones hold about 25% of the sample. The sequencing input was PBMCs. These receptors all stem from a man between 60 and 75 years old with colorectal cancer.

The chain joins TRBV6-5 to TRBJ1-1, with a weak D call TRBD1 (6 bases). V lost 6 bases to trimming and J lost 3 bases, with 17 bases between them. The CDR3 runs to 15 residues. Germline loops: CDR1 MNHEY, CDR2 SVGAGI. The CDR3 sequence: CASRSSGAGDTEAFF. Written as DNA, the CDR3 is TGTGCCAGCAGATCCTCAGGGGCGGGAGACACTGAAGCTTTCTTT.

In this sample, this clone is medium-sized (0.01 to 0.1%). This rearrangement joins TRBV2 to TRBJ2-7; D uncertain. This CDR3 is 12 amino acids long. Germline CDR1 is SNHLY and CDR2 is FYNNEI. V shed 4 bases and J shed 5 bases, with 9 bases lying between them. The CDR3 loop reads CASSGGGDEQYF. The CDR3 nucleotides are TGTGCCAGCAGTGGGGGTGGCGACGAGCAGTACTTC.

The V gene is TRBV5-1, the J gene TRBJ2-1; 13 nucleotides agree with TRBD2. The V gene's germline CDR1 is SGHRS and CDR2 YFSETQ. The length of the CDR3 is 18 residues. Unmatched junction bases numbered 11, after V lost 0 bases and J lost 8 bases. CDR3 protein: CASSLVSVTSGGAYEQFF. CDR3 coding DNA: TGCGCCAGCAGCTTGGTTTCGGTTACTAGCGGGGGGGCCTATGAGCAGTTCTTC.

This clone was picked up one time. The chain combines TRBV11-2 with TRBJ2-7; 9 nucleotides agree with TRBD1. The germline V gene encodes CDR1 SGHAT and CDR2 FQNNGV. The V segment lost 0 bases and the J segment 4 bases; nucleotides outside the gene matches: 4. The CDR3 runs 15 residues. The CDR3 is CASSLDRTGAYEQYF. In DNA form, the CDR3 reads TGTGCCAGCAGCTTAGATAGGACAGGGGCATACGAGCAGTACTTC.

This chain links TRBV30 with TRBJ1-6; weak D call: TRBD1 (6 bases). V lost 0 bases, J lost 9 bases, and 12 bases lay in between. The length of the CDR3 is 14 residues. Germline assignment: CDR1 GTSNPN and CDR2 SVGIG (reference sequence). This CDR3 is CAWSVPSGASPLHF. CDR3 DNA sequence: TGTGCCTGGAGTGTACCTTCAGGGGCTTCACCCCTCCACTTT.

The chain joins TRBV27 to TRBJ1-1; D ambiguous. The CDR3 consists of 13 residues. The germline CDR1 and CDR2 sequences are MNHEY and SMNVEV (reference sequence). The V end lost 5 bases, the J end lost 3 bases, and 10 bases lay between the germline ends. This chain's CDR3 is CASSREADTEAFF. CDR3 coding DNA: TGTGCCAGCAGTCGGGAGGCGGACACTGAAGCTTTCTTT.

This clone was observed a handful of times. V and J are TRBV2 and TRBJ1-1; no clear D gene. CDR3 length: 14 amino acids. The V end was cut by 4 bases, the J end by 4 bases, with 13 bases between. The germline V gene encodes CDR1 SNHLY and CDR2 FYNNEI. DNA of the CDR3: TGTGCCAGCAGTGGAATCACAGCGGCCACTGAAGCTTTCTTT. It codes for CASSGITAATEAFF.

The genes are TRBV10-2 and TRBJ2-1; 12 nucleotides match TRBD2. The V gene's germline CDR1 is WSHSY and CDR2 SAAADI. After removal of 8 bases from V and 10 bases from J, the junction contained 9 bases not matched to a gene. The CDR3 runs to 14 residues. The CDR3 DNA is TGCGCCAGCCTCCCTAGCGGGGGGGCCGGGGAGCAGTTCTTC. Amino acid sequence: CASLPSGGAGEQFF.

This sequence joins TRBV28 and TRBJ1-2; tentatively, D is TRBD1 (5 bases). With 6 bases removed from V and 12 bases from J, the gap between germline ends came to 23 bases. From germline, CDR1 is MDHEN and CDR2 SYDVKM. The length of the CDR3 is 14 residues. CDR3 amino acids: CASSGQSDSVENTF. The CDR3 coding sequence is TGTGCCAGCAGCGGCCAATCCGACAGTGTTGAGAACACCTTC.

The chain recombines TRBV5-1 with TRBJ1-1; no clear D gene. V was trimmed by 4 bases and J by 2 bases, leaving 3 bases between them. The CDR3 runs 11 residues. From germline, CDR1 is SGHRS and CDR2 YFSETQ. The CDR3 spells CASSGNTEAFF. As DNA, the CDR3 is TGCGCCAGCAGCGGAAACACTGAAGCTTTCTTT.

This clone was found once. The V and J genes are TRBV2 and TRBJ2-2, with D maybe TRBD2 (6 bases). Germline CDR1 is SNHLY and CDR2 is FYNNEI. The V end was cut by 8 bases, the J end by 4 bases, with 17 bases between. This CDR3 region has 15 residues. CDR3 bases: TGTGCCAGCCGGGGGTACTCTACAGTCACCGGGGAGCTGTTTTTT. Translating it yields CASRGYSTVTGELFF.

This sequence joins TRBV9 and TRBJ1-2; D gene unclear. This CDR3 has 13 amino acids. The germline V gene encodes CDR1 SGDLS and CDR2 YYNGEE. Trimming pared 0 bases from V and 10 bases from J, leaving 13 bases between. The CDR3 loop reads CASSVGTGDVYTF. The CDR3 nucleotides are TGTGCCAGCAGCGTAGGGACGGGAGATGTCTACACCTTC. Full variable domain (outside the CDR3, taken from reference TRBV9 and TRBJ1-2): DSGVTQTPKHLITATGQRVTLRCSPRSGDLSVYWYQQSLDQGLQFLIQYYNGEERAKGNILERFSAQQFPDLHSELNLSSLELGDSALYFCASSVGTGDVYTFGSGTRLTVV.